This record looks at one T cell receptor beta chain sequence and its context. Treatment: oral pan-JAK inhibitor, 5-10 mg twice daily. This CDR3 comprises 14 residues. The V gene end was trimmed by 6 bases and the J gene end by 4 bases; junction bases not matched to a gene: 8. The V gene's germline CDR1 is SEHNR and CDR2 FQNEAQ (reference sequence). It was cDNA, reverse transcribed from extracted RNA, that served as the sequencing template. Assay: immunoSEQ multiplex PCR; the TCRdb copy retains only in-frame clones and omits some. The sample lists about 140,000 clones, about 56% occurring once. This specimen comes from a study of CD8+ T cells in alopecia areata. Study overall: Tofacitinib ran 6 to 18 months, followed by 6 months off drug.

This chain links TRBV7-9 with TRBJ1-2; 7 bases fit TRBD1. The sequencing here drew on CD8+ T cells sorted from blood, taken at week 4, from a patient treated with tofacitinib. The clonotype comes from a human donor with alopecia areata. The CDR3 spells CASSAPDRRYGYTF. CDR3 bases: TGTGCCAGCAGTGCCCCGGACAGGCGCTATGGCTACACCTTC.